This TCR beta chain was recovered during a study of neoadjuvant anti-PD-1 for oral cavity cancer. Study background: Non-progressing patients received a fourth nivolumab dose near day 43, then surgery on days 50-56.

The CDR3 is made up of 14 amino acids. Germline V lookup: CDR1 MDHEN, CDR2 SYDVKM. Trimming took 5 bases from V and 3 from J, leaving 13 bases between them. Clones were sequenced by immunoSEQ multiplex PCR, and TCRdb holds only the in-frame ones, with some missing. The data contain around 12,000 clones, about 60% of them singletons. The clonotype comes from a person aged 35 to 85 with oral cavity squamous cell carcinoma. The V gene is TRBV28, the J gene TRBJ1-1; D ambiguous. The sequencing here drew on PBMCs, taken before nivolumab (anti-PD-1) treatment. In DNA, the CDR3 is TGTGCCAGCAGTCCGGTAGGGTGGGACACTGAAGCTTTCTTT. Translating it yields CASSPVGWDTEAFF. The whole variable domain, remainder taken from reference TRBV28 and TRBJ1-1, is DVKVTQSSRYLVKRTGEKVFLECVQDMDHENMFWYRQDPGLGLRLIYFSYDVKMKEKGDIPEGYSVSREKKERFSLILESASTNQTSMYLCASSPVGWDTEAFFGQGTRLTVV.